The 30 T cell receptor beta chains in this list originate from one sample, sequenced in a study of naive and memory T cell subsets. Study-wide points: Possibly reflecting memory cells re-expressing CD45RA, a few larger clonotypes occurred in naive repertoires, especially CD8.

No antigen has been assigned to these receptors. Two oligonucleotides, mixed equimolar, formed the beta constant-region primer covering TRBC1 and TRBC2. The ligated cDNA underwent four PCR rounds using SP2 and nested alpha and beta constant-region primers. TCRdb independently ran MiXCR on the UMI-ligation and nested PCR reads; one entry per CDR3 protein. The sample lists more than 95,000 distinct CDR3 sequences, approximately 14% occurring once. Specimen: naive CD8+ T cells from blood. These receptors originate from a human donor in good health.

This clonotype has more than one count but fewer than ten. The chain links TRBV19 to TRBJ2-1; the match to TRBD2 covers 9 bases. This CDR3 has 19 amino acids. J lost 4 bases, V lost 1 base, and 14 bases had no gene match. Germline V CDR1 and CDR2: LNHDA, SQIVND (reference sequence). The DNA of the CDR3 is TGTGCCAGTAGTATAGCTTTCCGGGAGGCGGGAGGGCCATACAATGAGCAGTTCTTC. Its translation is CASSIAFREAGGPYNEQFF.

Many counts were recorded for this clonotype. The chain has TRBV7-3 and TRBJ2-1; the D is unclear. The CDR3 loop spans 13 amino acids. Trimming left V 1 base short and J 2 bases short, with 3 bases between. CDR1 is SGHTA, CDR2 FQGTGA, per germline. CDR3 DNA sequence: TGTGCCAGCAGCTTAAATGCCTACAATGAGCAGTTCTTC. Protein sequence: CASSLNAYNEQFF. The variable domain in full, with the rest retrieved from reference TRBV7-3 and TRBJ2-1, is GAGVSQTPSNKVTEKGKYVELRCDPISGHTALYWYRQSLGQGPEFLIYFQGTGAADDSGLPNDRFFAVRPEGSVSTLKIQRTERGDSAVYLCASSLNAYNEQFFGPGTRLTVL.

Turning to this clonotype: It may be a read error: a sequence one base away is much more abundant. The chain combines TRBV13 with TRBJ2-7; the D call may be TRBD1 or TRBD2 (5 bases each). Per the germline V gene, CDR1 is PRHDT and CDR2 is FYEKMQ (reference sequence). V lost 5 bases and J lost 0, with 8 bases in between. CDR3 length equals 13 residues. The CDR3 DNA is TGTGCCAGCAGCACCGGGACCTCCTACGAGCAGTACTTC. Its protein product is CASSTGTSYEQYF.

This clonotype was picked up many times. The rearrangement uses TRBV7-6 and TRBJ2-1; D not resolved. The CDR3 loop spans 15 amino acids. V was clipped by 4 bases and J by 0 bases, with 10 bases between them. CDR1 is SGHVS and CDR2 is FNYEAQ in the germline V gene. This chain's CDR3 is CASSSAPSSYNEQFF. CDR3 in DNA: TGTGCCAGCAGCTCGGCCCCGAGCTCCTACAATGAGCAGTTCTTC.

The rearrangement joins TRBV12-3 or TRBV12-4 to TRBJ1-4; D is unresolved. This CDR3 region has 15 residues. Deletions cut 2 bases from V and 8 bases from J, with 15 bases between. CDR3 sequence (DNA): TGTGCCAGCAGTTTATTCGGGCCCCCGGAGGAAAAACTGTTTTTT. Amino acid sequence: CASSLFGPPEEKLFF.

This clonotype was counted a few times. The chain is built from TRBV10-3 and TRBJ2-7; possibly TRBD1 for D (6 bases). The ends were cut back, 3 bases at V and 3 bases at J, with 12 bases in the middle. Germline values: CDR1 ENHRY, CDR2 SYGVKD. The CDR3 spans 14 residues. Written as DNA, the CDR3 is TGTGCCATCAGTGATCCAGGGGTGGACTACGAGCAGTACTTC. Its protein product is CAISDPGVDYEQYF.

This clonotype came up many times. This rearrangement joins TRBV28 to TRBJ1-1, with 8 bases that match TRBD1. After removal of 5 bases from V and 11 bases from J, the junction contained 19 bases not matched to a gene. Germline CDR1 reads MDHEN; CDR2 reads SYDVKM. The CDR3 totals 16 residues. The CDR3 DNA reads TGTGCCAGCAGTCCCCGGCCCGACAGGGGCAACCGTCAGGCTTTCTTT. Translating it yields CASSPRPDRGNRQAFF.

CDR3 DNA sequence: TGTGCCAGCACCACCGGGACAGGTGGCCCCAGCTCCTACAATGAGCAGTTCTTC. Its translation is CASTTGTGGPSSYNEQFF. V usage is TRBV12-3 or TRBV12-4 and J usage is TRBJ2-1, with TRBD1 identical over 8 bases. Trimming took 7 bases from V and 0 from J; bases not matched to a gene: 14. The CDR3 has 18 residues.

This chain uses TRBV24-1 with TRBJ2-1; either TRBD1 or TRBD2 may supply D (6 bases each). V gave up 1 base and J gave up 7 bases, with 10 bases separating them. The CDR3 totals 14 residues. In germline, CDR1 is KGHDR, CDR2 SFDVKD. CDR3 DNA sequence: TGTGCCACCAGTGATTTCGGGGGCGCGAATGAGCAGTTCTTC. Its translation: CATSDFGGANEQFF.

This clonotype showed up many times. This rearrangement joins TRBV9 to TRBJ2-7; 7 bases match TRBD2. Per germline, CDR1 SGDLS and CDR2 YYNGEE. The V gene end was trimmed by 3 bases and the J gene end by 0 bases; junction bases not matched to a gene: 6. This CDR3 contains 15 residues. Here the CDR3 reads CASSGSGASSYEQYF. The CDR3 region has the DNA TGTGCCAGCAGCGGGAGCGGGGCCAGCTCCTACGAGCAGTACTTC.

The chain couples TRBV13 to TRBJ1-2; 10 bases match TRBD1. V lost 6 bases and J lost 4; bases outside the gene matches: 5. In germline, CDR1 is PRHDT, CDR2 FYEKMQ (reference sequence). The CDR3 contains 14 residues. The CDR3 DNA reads TGTGCCAGCAGTGGACAGGGGGAAGGCTATGGCTACACCTTC. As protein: CASSGQGEGYGYTF. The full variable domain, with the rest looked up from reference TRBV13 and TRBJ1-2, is AAGVIQSPRHLIKEKRETATLKCYPIPRHDTVYWYQQGPGQDPQFLISFYEKMQSDKGSIPDRFSAQQFSDYHSELNMSSLELGDSALYFCASSGQGEGYGYTFGSGTRLTVV.

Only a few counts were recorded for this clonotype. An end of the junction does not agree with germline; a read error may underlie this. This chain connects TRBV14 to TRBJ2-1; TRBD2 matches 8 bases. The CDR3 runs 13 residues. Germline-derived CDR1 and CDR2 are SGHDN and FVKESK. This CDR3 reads CASSQVGPGLVQF. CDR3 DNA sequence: TGTGCCAGCAGCCAAGTAGGACCGGGACTAGTCCAATTC.

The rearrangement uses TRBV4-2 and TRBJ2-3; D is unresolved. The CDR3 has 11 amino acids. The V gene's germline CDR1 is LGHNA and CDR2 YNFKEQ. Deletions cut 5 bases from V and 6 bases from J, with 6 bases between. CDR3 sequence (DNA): TGTGCCAGCAGCAGCCCTGATACGCAGTATTTT. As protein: CASSSPDTQYF.

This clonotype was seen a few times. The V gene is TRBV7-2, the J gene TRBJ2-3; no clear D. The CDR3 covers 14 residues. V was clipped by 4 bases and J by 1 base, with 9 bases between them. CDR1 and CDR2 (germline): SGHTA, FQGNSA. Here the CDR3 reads CASSSTVGTDTQYF. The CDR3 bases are TGTGCCAGCAGCTCCACGGTGGGCACAGATACGCAGTATTTT. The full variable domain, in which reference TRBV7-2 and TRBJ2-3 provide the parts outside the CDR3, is GAGVSQSPSNKVTEKGKDVELRCDPISGHTALYWYRQSLGQGLEFLIYFQGNSAPDKSGLPSDRFSAERTGGSVSTLTIQRTQQEDSAVYLCASSSTVGTDTQYFGPGTRLTVL.

CDR3 residues: CARSGGFGITEAFF. CDR3 DNA: TGTGCCAGAAGCGGGGGGTTCGGGATTACCGAAGCTTTCTTT. V usage is TRBV5-3 and J usage is TRBJ1-1; possible D gene TRBD1, 5 bases. TRBV5-3 is noted as an ORF with a role that remains uncertain. Trimming left V 4 bases short and J 8 bases short, with 18 bases between. The CDR3 has 14 amino acids.

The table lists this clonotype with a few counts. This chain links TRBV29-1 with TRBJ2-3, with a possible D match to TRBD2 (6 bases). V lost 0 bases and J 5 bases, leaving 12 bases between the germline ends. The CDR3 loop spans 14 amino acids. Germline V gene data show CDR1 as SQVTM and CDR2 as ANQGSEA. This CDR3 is CSVEDPGGKDTQYF. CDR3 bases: TGCAGCGTTGAAGACCCAGGAGGGAAAGATACGCAGTATTTT.

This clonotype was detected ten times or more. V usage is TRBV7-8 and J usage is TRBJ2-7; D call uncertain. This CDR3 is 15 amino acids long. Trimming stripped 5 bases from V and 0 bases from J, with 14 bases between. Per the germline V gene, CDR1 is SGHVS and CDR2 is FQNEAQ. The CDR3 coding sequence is TGTGCCAGCAGCCCGAGTGGGGTAGGCTCCTACGAGCAGTACTTC. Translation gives CASSPSGVGSYEQYF. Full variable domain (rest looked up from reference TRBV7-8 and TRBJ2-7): GAGVSQSPRYKVAKRGQDVALRCDPISGHVSLFWYQQALGQGPEFLTYFQNEAQLDKSGLPSDRFFAERPEGSVSTLKIQRTQQEDSAVYLCASSPSGVGSYEQYFGPGTRLTVT.

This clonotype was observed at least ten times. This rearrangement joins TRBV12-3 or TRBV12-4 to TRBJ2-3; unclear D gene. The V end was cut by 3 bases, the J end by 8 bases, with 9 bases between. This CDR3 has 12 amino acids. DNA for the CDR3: TGTGCCAGCAGTTTTCCAGGACGTACGCAGTATTTT. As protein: CASSFPGRTQYF.

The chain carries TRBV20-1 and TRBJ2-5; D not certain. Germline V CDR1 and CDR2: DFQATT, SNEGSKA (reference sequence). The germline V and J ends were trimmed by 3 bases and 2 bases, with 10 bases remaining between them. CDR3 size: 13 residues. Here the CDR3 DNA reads TGCAGTGCTAGTAATTCAGGACAAGAGACCCAGTACTTC. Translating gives CSASNSGQETQYF.

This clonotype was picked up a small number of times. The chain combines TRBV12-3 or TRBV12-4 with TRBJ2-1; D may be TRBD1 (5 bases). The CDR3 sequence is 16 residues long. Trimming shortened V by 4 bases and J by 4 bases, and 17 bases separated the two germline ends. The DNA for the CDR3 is TGTGCCAGCAGTTCCCACAAAACCGACAGATACAATGAGCAGTTCTTC. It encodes CASSSHKTDRYNEQFF.

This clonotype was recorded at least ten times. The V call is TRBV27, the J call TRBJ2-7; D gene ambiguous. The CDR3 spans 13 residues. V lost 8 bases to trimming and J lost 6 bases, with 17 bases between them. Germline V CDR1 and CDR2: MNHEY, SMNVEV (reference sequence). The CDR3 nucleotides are TGTGCCAGCTCCAATCTGGGGTACGGCGAGCAGTACTTC. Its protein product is CASSNLGYGEQYF.

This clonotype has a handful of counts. CDR3 residues: CASSLGDEAFF. Here the CDR3 DNA reads TGCGCCAGCAGCTTGGGAGATGAAGCTTTCTTT. V is TRBV5-1 and J is TRBJ1-1; D gene ambiguous. The CDR3 is 11 residues long. With 0 bases removed from V and 7 bases from J, the gap between germline ends came to 4 bases. Germline V gene lookup returns CDR1 SGHRS and CDR2 YFSETQ.

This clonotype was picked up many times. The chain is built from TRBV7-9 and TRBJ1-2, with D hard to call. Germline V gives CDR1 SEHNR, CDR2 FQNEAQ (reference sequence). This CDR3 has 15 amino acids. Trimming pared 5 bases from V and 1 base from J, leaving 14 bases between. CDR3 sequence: CASSVHETVNYGYTF. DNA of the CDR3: TGTGCCAGCAGCGTCCATGAGACCGTTAACTATGGCTACACCTTC.

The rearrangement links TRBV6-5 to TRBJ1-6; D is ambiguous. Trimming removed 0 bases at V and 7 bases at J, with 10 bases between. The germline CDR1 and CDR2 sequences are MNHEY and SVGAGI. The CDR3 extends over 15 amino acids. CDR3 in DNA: TGTGCCAGCAGTTACTCCGAAGGAGGCAATTCACCCCTCCACTTT. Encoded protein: CASSYSEGGNSPLHF.

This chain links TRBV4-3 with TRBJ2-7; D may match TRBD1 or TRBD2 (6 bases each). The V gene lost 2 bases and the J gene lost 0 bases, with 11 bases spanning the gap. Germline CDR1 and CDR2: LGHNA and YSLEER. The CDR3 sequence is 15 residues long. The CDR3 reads CASSQSRGLSYEQYF. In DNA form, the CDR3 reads TGCGCCAGCAGCCAAAGCCGGGGGCTCTCCTACGAGCAGTACTTC.

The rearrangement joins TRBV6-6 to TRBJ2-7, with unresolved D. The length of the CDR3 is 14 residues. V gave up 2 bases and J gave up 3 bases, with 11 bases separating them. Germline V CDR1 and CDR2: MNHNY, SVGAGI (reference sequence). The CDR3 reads CASSYDDSSYEQYF. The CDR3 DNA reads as TGTGCCAGCAGTTACGATGATTCAAGCTACGAGCAGTACTTC.

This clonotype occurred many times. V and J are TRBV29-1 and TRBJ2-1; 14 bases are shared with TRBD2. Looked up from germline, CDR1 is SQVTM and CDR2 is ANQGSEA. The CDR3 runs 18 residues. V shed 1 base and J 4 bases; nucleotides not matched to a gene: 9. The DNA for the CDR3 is TGCAGCGTTGAAGGAGATGGACTAGCGGGAGGCCAATACAATGAGCAGTTCTTC. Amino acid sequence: CSVEGDGLAGGQYNEQFF.

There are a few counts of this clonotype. This chain's CDR3 is CASRRGPGEQFF. The CDR3 DNA is TGTGCCAGCCGCAGGGGGCCCGGTGAGCAGTTCTTC. The genes are TRBV7-9 and TRBJ2-1, with 8 bases lining up with TRBD1. The CDR3 contains 12 residues. The germline V gene encodes CDR1 SEHNR and CDR2 FQNEAQ (reference sequence). J gave up 9 bases and V 8 bases, and 6 bases lay outside the gene matches.

CDR3 sequence: CASSQDSGGAYEQYF. CDR3 sequence (DNA): TGCGCCAGCAGCCAAGATAGCGGGGGAGCCTACGAGCAGTACTTC. V usage is TRBV4-3 and J usage is TRBJ2-7; 9 bases are shared with TRBD2. The trim removed 0 bases at V and 2 bases at J, leaving 2 bases unmatched. The germline V gene has CDR1 LGHNA and CDR2 YSLEER. The CDR3 has 15 residues.

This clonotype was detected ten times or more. The CDR3 spells CASSDLAGQGRNEQFF. In DNA form, the CDR3 reads TGTGCCAGCAGTGATTTAGCGGGACAGGGTCGAAATGAGCAGTTCTTC. The V call is TRBV2, the J call TRBJ2-1; a possible D gene is TRBD1 (9 bases). Germline loops: CDR1 SNHLY, CDR2 FYNNEI. This CDR3 has 16 amino acids. V lost 3 bases and J 7 bases, leaving 19 bases between the germline ends.